The 16 T cell receptor beta chains given below trace back to one sample, sequenced in a study of beta chain features in type 1 diabetes. Their antigens are not known. Expressed TCRB transcripts were sequenced because the isolated RNA had all been reverse transcribed beforehand. This table comes from immunoSEQ multiplex PCR, and its TCRdb copy is limited to in-frame clones, with some not included. The data show about 260,000 clones, just over 20% seen once. Study-wide results and caveats: There was a moderate but significant shortening of TCRB CDR3s in all four CD4+ subsets of Type 1 diabetes patients.

Sequenced sample: naive CD4+ T cells from blood. These TCRs come from a middle-aged woman with type 1 diabetes.

This chain links TRBV28 with TRBJ1-5; 7 nucleotides align to TRBD1. Germline lookup yields CDR1 MDHEN and CDR2 SYDVKM. V lost 6 bases, J lost 5 bases, and 7 bases stayed unmatched. The CDR3 consists of 14 residues. The CDR3 loop is CASRRQGRDQPQHF. The CDR3 coding sequence is TGTGCCAGCAGACGACAGGGTAGGGATCAGCCCCAGCATTTT.

This clone turned up a few times. The genes are TRBV10-3 and TRBJ2-5; maybe TRBD2 (6 bases). Trimming left V 0 bases short and J 4 bases short, with 12 bases between. This CDR3 comprises 15 residues. CDR1 is ENHRY and CDR2 is SYGVKD in the germline V gene. The chain's CDR3 is CAISESRGGAETQYF. CDR3 coding DNA: TGTGCCATCAGTGAGTCGCGGGGCGGAGCAGAGACCCAGTACTTC.

This clone was detected a few times. This chain links TRBV29-1 with TRBJ2-3; the D gene is possibly TRBD1 (6 bases). The CDR3 is 14 amino acids. Per the germline V gene, CDR1 is SQVTM and CDR2 is ANQGSEA. The ends were cut back, 6 bases at V and 6 bases at J, with 19 bases in the middle. The CDR3 sequence is CSVEGVGGDDTQYF. The CDR3 DNA sequence: TGCAGCGTCGAGGGGGTTGGTGGGGATGATACGCAGTATTTT.

This clone was seen only a few times. The J gene is TRBJ2-4, the V gene TRBV4-1, with a weak D call TRBD2 (5 bases). Germline CDR1 MGHRA, CDR2 YSYEKL. Deletions cut 1 base from V and 3 bases from J, with 16 bases between. The CDR3 contains 17 residues. The CDR3 DNA reads as TGCGCCAGCAGCCAAGCGACGGACGGGGTAGGCAAAAACATTCAGTACTTC. It encodes CASSQATDGVGKNIQYF.

The CDR3 DNA reads as TGTGCCAGCTCAACCGACAGGGTCTATGGCTACACCTTC. Translated: CASSTDRVYGYTF. The genes are TRBV18 and TRBJ1-2, with 7 bases identical to TRBD1. Germline V CDR1 and CDR2: KGHSH, LQKENI. The CDR3 totals 13 residues. With 5 bases clipped from V and 4 bases from J, the junction kept 4 bases outside the gene matches.

Only a few counts were recorded for this clone. J is TRBJ2-7 and V is TRBV7-2; 11 bases are shared with TRBD2. V was clipped by 1 base and J by 7 bases; unmatched bases: 3. Germline V gene data show CDR1 as SGHTA and CDR2 as FQGNSA. CDR3 length: 14 amino acids. The CDR3 bases are TGTGCCAGCAGCTTAGGACTAGCGGGGTCTGAGCAGTACTTC. Translating it yields CASSLGLAGSEQYF.

This sequence joins TRBV9 and TRBJ2-3, with D possibly TRBD2 on 5 matching bases. CDR1 and CDR2 from the germline V gene are SGDLS and YYNGEE. V lost 4 bases, J lost 0 bases, and 24 bases lay in between. This CDR3 is built from 19 residues. The CDR3 DNA reads as TGTGCCAGCAGCCCCAACTTCGTCGAGCGGAGACATAGCACAGATACGCAGTATTTT. Translating it yields CASSPNFVERRHSTDTQYF.

This clone turned up a few times. The gene calls are TRBV30 and TRBJ1-2; TRBD1 is a possible D gene (5 bases). This CDR3 region has 13 residues. Germline V gene data show CDR1 as GTSNPN and CDR2 as SVGIG (reference sequence). Trimming took 2 bases from V and 1 from J, leaving 8 bases between them. The CDR3 spells CAWSFDSNYGYTF. The CDR3 region has the DNA TGTGCCTGGAGTTTCGACAGTAACTATGGCTACACCTTC.

The chain employs TRBV6-6 and TRBJ2-2; 7 nucleotides align to TRBD1. This CDR3 comprises 16 residues. With V trimmed by 0 bases and J by 2 bases, 3 bases remained unmatched. Germline CDR1 reads MNHNY; CDR2 reads SVGAGI (reference sequence). CDR3 residues: CASSYSRDSNTGELFF. In DNA form, the CDR3 reads TGTGCCAGCAGTTACTCTAGGGACAGCAACACCGGGGAGCTGTTTTTT.

This clone has only a few counts. The chain employs TRBV11-2 and TRBJ2-1; 10 bases are a match to TRBD1. V gave up 5 bases and J gave up 5 bases; unmatched junction bases: 6. The CDR3 consists of 15 residues. CDR1 SGHAT and CDR2 FQNNGV come from the germline V gene. The CDR3, as DNA: TGTGCCAGCAGCCGACGAGGACAGGGGGACAATGAGCAGTTCTTC. It translates to CASSRRGQGDNEQFF.

This chain links TRBV2 with TRBJ2-1; the D gene is possibly TRBD1 (5 bases). The CDR3 spans 12 residues. Germline CDR1 reads SNHLY; CDR2 reads FYNNEI. V dropped 4 bases and J dropped 9 bases, with 10 bases sitting between them. CDR3 coding DNA: TGTGCCAGCAGTGGGACACTTAGTGAGCAGTTCTTC. Protein: CASSGTLSEQFF.

The chain has TRBV28 and TRBJ2-2; tentative D call: TRBD2 (6 bases). The CDR3 is 13 residues long. Trimming removed 8 bases from V and 1 base from J, with 8 bases in between. Per the germline V gene, CDR1 is MDHEN and CDR2 is SYDVKM. The CDR3: CASCSGNTGELFF. The CDR3 nucleotides are TGTGCCAGCTGTAGCGGGAACACCGGGGAGCTGTTTTTT.

The J gene is TRBJ2-1, the V gene TRBV13; 7 bases fit TRBD1. Germline loops: CDR1 PRHDT, CDR2 FYEKMQ (reference sequence). With 5 bases clipped from V and 4 bases from J, the junction kept 8 bases outside the gene matches. This CDR3 comprises 15 residues. The CDR3 coding sequence is TGTGCCAGCAGCGCGTACAGGGGACCGTACAATGAGCAGTTCTTC. Translation gives CASSAYRGPYNEQFF.

The V call is TRBV5-4, the J call TRBJ2-5; D might be TRBD2 (5 bases). V shed 4 bases and J shed 3 bases, with 16 bases lying between them. Germline loops: CDR1 SGHNT, CDR2 YYREEE (reference sequence). The CDR3 is made up of 15 amino acids. CDR3 in DNA: TGTGCCAGCAGCCAACCCCGAGGGAGAGAAGAGACCCAGTACTTC. This gives the protein CASSQPRGREETQYF.

This clone was detected a few times. The V call is TRBV30, the J call TRBJ1-1; a possible D gene is TRBD1 (6 bases). This CDR3 comprises 11 residues. With 0 bases removed from V and 13 bases from J, the gap between germline ends came to 12 bases. Germline-derived CDR1 and CDR2 are GTSNPN and SVGIG (reference sequence). The CDR3 loop reads CAWSVTGEGFF. As DNA, the CDR3 is TGTGCCTGGAGTGTGACAGGAGAGGGTTTCTTT.

The table lists this clone with a few counts. The chain is built from TRBV19 and TRBJ2-1; the match to TRBD2 covers 12 bases. This CDR3 spans 15 amino acids. Germline lookup yields CDR1 LNHDA and CDR2 SQIVND (reference sequence). After removal of 3 bases from V and 8 bases from J, the junction contained 5 bases not matched to a gene. The CDR3 region is CASSISSGGADEQFF. CDR3 bases: TGTGCCAGTAGTATTTCTAGCGGGGGGGCCGATGAGCAGTTCTTC.